This TCR beta chain was sequenced for a study of early stage breast cancer tumors. Assay used: immunoSEQ multiplex PCR; TCRdb lists only in-frame clones, some missing. The sample gives about 19,000 clones, around 83% of which show up once; more than 1.5% is in the top ten. In this sample, this clone turned up once. The target antigen is unknown. Study-level findings and limits: Functional markers like CD4, CD8 and FOXP3 were missed in bulk sequencing. Compared with adjacent normal breast tissue, tumors showed about 2.5-fold greater T cell density and higher clonality.

This receptor was identified in a person between 65 and 79 years old with breast cancer. Sequencing was carried out using blood.

The CDR3 region has the DNA TGTGCCAGCAACTTCAGAGCGGGCGGGTCCGGGGAGCTGTTTTTT. The encoded protein is CASNFRAGGSGELFF. The rearrangement links TRBV7-2 to TRBJ2-2; perhaps TRBD2 as D (6 bases). With 7 bases removed from V and 6 bases from J, the gap between germline ends came to 18 bases. The germline CDR1 and CDR2 sequences are SGHTA and FQGNSA. This CDR3 has 15 residues.